The 7 T cell receptor beta chains presented below share a single source sample, sequenced in a study of blood T cell repertoires in COVID-19. Assay used: immunoSEQ multiplex PCR; TCRdb lists only in-frame clones, some missing. Of about 230,000 clones in the sample, under 90% were seen once. Material for sequencing was peripheral blood. These receptors were taken from a man aged 50 to 59 with COVID-19, enrolled during active disease.

V gene TRBV9 combines with J gene TRBJ1-1; no clear D. V was cut by 0 bases and J by 1 base, with 10 bases left in between. Per the germline V gene, CDR1 is SGDLS and CDR2 is YYNGEE. CDR3 length: 15 residues. The CDR3 reads CASSVGVSSNTEAFF. Here the CDR3 DNA reads TGTGCCAGCAGCGTAGGAGTTAGCTCGAACACTGAAGCTTTCTTT.

The chain couples TRBV11-2 to TRBJ1-3; 7 bases line up with TRBD1. The J segment lost 4 bases and the V segment lost 3 bases, leaving 3 bases of the junction unmatched. The CDR3 totals 14 residues. Germline lookup yields CDR1 SGHAT and CDR2 FQNNGV. Here the CDR3 reads CASSFRDRGNTIYF. The CDR3 nucleotides are TGTGCCAGCAGCTTTCGGGACAGAGGAAACACCATATATTTT.

This clone appeared once. The chain joins TRBV3-1 (or the pseudogene TRBV3-2) to TRBJ2-7; no clear D. The germline V and J ends were trimmed by 3 bases and 3 bases, with 9 bases remaining between them. This CDR3 has 13 amino acids. Germline-derived CDR1 and CDR2 are LGHDT and YNNKEL (reference sequence). CDR3 in DNA: TGTGCCAGCAGCCAGCTTAACAACTACGAGCAGTACTTC. As protein: CASSQLNNYEQYF.

The rearrangement joins TRBV6-5 to TRBJ2-1, with 7 bases identical to TRBD1. Germline V gives CDR1 MNHEY, CDR2 SVGAGI. J gave up 8 bases and V 4 bases, and 11 bases lay outside the gene matches. CDR3 length equals 15 residues. CDR3 sequence: CASSLRPTGSDEQFF. CDR3 in DNA: TGTGCCAGCAGTTTACGGCCGACAGGGTCGGATGAGCAGTTCTTC.

The chain carries TRBV11-2 and TRBJ2-2, with 12 bases lining up with TRBD2. Per the germline V gene, CDR1 is SGHAT and CDR2 is FQNNGV. This CDR3 has 16 amino acids. V lost 6 bases to trimming and J lost 2 bases; unmatched junction nucleotides: 4. CDR3 sequence reads: CASRLTSGSNTGELFF. CDR3 in DNA: TGTGCCAGCAGGTTGACTAGCGGGAGCAACACCGGGGAGCTGTTTTTT.

The rearrangement joins TRBV3-1 (or the pseudogene TRBV3-2) to TRBJ2-7; D possibly corresponds to TRBD1 (6 bases). The CDR3 spans 17 residues. Germline V lookup: CDR1 LGHDT, CDR2 YNNKEL (reference sequence). The V and J ends lost 7 bases and 0 bases respectively, with 22 bases between them. The DNA of the CDR3 is TGTGCCAGCACCCTGGGTGAGGGGGATCCCAGCTCCTACGAGCAGTACTTC. Amino acids: CASTLGEGDPSSYEQYF.

This clone appeared once. This chain uses TRBV6-1 with TRBJ2-7; TRBD2 matches 13 bases. Looked up from germline, CDR1 is MNHNS and CDR2 is SASEGT. The length of the CDR3 is 17 residues. The ends lost 1 base at V and 0 bases at J; junction bases unmatched: 3. The chain's CDR3 is CASSEGLAGGSSYEQYF. The CDR3 DNA sequence: TGTGCCAGCAGTGAAGGACTAGCGGGAGGTTCCTCCTACGAGCAGTACTTC.